The clone carrying this TCR beta chain was picked up one time. The protocol was immunoSEQ multiplex PCR, while the TCRdb copy is restricted to in-frame clones and leaves out a portion. The data hold about 1 million clones, with more than 60% observed a single time. The data belong to a study of shared clonotypes between healthy human individuals. The CDR3 contains 14 residues. Between the trimmed V and J ends, which lost 5 bases and 4 bases, there was a span of 9 bases. Germline values: CDR1 LNHDA, CDR2 SQIVND (reference sequence). The origin of this receptor is a young man in good health. Sequencing was performed on memory CD4+ T cells sorted from blood. Subset reported: CD45RA-negative fraction. This rearrangement joins TRBV19 to TRBJ2-6, with D possibly matching TRBD2 (5 bases). CDR3 sequence: CASSAAAGANVLTF. The DNA for the CDR3 is TGTGCCAGTAGTGCAGCGGCCGGGGCCAACGTCCTGACTTTC.